The 20 T cell receptor beta chains reported below all come from one sample, sequenced in a study of blood T cell repertoires in COVID-19. Here immunoSEQ multiplex PCR was the method, and the copy in TCRdb shows in-frame clones only, minus some. The profile shows approximately 300,000 clones, over 75% of them singletons. The sequencing input was peripheral blood. Every receptor here comes from a woman younger than 45 with COVID-19, enrolled during active disease.

The chain carries TRBV5-4 and TRBJ2-3; 7 nucleotides align to TRBD2. V was pared by 5 bases and J by 4 bases, with 7 bases of the junction left unmatched. Germline V gives CDR1 SGHNT, CDR2 YYREEE (reference sequence). This CDR3 comprises 14 residues. The CDR3: CASSWGGRADTQYF. In DNA, the CDR3 is TGTGCCAGCAGTTGGGGGGGGAGAGCAGATACGCAGTATTTT.

The chain combines TRBV27 with TRBJ1-6, with 10 bases fitting TRBD1. The V segment lost 4 bases and the J segment 8 bases; nucleotides outside the gene matches: 5. This CDR3 is built from 15 residues. CDR1 MNHEY and CDR2 SMNVEV come from the germline V gene (reference sequence). In DNA, the CDR3 is TGTGCCAGCAGTTCACCGACAGGGGGCCATTCACCCCTCCACTTT. Translated, it gives CASSSPTGGHSPLHF.

The rearrangement uses TRBV11-2 and TRBJ2-1; D remains unclear. The CDR3 is made up of 14 amino acids. Germline V gene data show CDR1 as SGHAT and CDR2 as FQNNGV. Trimming took off 1 base at V and 2 bases at J, with 6 bases between the two ends. The CDR3 here is CASSLATAYNEQFF. CDR3 bases: TGTGCCAGCAGCTTAGCTACAGCCTACAATGAGCAGTTCTTC.

CDR3 sequence reads: CASSSGQQAFF. The CDR3 nucleotides are TGTGCCAGCAGCTCAGGACAGCAAGCTTTCTTT. The J gene is TRBJ1-1, the V gene TRBV7-2, with D possibly being TRBD1 (6 bases). V lost 4 bases, J lost 9 bases, and 9 bases lay in between. Germline V gene sequence: CDR1 SGHTA, CDR2 FQGNSA. The CDR3 has 11 residues.

J is TRBJ2-5 and V is TRBV19; tentative D call: TRBD1 (6 bases). The germline V gene has CDR1 LNHDA and CDR2 SQIVND (reference sequence). V gave up 5 bases and J gave up 3 bases, with 25 bases separating them. This CDR3 contains 18 residues. As DNA, the CDR3 is TGTGCCAGTAGTTCGACCCTTCGGGTCGACAGGAAAGAAGAGACCCAGTACTTC. Its translation is CASSSTLRVDRKEETQYF.

The genes are TRBV6-6 and TRBJ1-5; tentative D call: TRBD1 (5 bases). Trimming took 2 bases from V and 0 from J, leaving 8 bases between them. The CDR3 is made up of 15 amino acids. CDR1 is MNHNY and CDR2 is SVGAGI in the germline V gene (reference sequence). CDR3 region: CASSYPTDSNQPQHF. In nucleotides, the CDR3 is TGTGCCAGCAGTTACCCGACAGATAGCAATCAGCCCCAGCATTTT.

This clone came up once. The genes are TRBV7-9 and TRBJ2-7; TRBD2 matches 7 bases. The CDR3 length is 18 residues. J was trimmed by 0 bases and V by 0 bases; bases with no gene match: 11. Germline V CDR1 and CDR2: SEHNR, FQNEAQ (reference sequence). The DNA for the CDR3 is TGTGCCAGCAGCTTAGCCGGACTAGTGACGGGGAGCTCCTACGAGCAGTACTTC. This sequence encodes CASSLAGLVTGSSYEQYF.

The rearrangement uses TRBV10-1 and TRBJ2-2; 11 bases are shared with TRBD2. V was pared by 4 bases and J by 0 bases, with 4 bases of the junction left unmatched. This CDR3 is 17 amino acids long. Looked up from germline, CDR1 is WNHNN and CDR2 is SYGVQD (reference sequence). CDR3 residues: CASSASSGRPNTGELFF. In nucleotides, the CDR3 is TGCGCCAGCAGTGCTTCTAGCGGGAGGCCGAACACCGGGGAGCTGTTTTTT.

The chain recombines TRBV2 with TRBJ1-5, with 9 bases identical to TRBD1. The J segment lost 5 bases and the V segment lost 6 bases, leaving 5 bases of the junction unmatched. The CDR3 sequence is 14 residues long. From germline, CDR1 is SNHLY and CDR2 FYNNEI. CDR3 sequence reads: CASRIRTGDQPQHF. As DNA, the CDR3 is TGTGCCAGCAGGATTCGGACAGGGGATCAGCCCCAGCATTTT.

This clone was observed once. V and J are TRBV30 and TRBJ2-1; perhaps TRBD2 as D (5 bases). Deletions cut 0 bases from V and 4 bases from J, with 10 bases between. Per the germline V gene, CDR1 is GTSNPN and CDR2 is SVGIG (reference sequence). There are 14 residues in the CDR3. The DNA of the CDR3 is TGTGCCTGGAGTGTACACGGGGTGTACAATGAGCAGTTCTTC. This sequence encodes CAWSVHGVYNEQFF.

This clone appeared once. The J gene is TRBJ2-3, the V gene TRBV11-1; 8 bases match TRBD2. CDR1 is SGHAT and CDR2 is FQDESV in the germline V gene (reference sequence). V was pared by 4 bases and J by 2 bases, with 2 bases of the junction left unmatched. The CDR3 runs to 14 residues. CDR3 DNA sequence: TGTGCCAGCAGCTCTAGCGGGCTCACAGATACGCAGTATTTT. Amino acids: CASSSSGLTDTQYF. Full variable domain (remainder filled in from reference TRBV11-1 and TRBJ2-3): EAEVAQSPRYKITEKSQAVAFWCDPISGHATLYWYRQILGQGPELLVQFQDESVVDDSQLPKDRFSAERLKGVDSTLKIQPAELGDSAMYLCASSSSGLTDTQYFGPGTRLTVL.

V is TRBV6-5 and J is TRBJ1-4, with D perhaps matching TRBD1 (6 bases). Germline CDR1 and CDR2: MNHEY and SVGAGI. The CDR3 is 16 amino acids. V was shortened by 0 bases and J by 8 bases, with 16 bases between the two germline ends. The CDR3 DNA reads as TGTGCCAGCAGTTACTCCCGAGGGGGGGGAGGGGAAAAACTGTTTTTT. Translating it yields CASSYSRGGGGEKLFF.

This clone was recorded once. The J gene is TRBJ2-7, the V gene TRBV6-5; D may be TRBD1 (6 bases). The germline CDR1 and CDR2 sequences are MNHEY and SVGAGI. The CDR3 has 15 residues. Trimming took 6 bases from V and 2 from J, leaving 17 bases between them. The CDR3 spells CASSPGTLTTYEQYF. CDR3 in DNA: TGTGCCAGCAGCCCCGGGACACTTACTACCTACGAGCAGTACTTC.

The rearrangement uses TRBV29-1 and TRBJ2-7; D not certain. Germline CDR1 SQVTM, CDR2 ANQGSEA. V was clipped by 1 base and J by 3 bases, with 10 bases between them. The CDR3 has 13 amino acids. The CDR3 DNA sequence: TGCAGCGTTGAAGCTAACCAACTCTACGAGCAGTACTTC. Its protein product is CSVEANQLYEQYF.

This clone occurred a few times. This rearrangement joins TRBV5-1 to TRBJ1-1; 7 bases align to TRBD1. V lost 4 bases to trimming and J lost 3 bases; unmatched junction nucleotides: 9. The germline V gene has CDR1 SGHRS and CDR2 YFSETQ. The CDR3 runs to 15 residues. For the CDR3, the DNA is TGCGCCAGCAGCCCACAGGGGATTGGGCACACTGAAGCTTTCTTT. Protein product: CASSPQGIGHTEAFF.

This sequence joins TRBV19 and TRBJ2-3, with 7 bases lining up with TRBD2. This CDR3 contains 15 residues. Germline V gives CDR1 LNHDA, CDR2 SQIVND (reference sequence). Trimming removed 5 bases from V and 3 bases from J; junction bases left unmatched: 8. CDR3 DNA sequence: TGTGCCAGTAGTTATAGAGAGGGAGGGACAGATACGCAGTATTTT. As protein: CASSYREGGTDTQYF.

This clone occurred once. The rearrangement uses TRBV6-6 and TRBJ2-3; D is possibly TRBD1 (6 bases). V lost 2 bases and J lost 0, with 9 bases in between. CDR1 is MNHNY and CDR2 is SVGAGI in the germline V gene (reference sequence). The CDR3 extends over 15 amino acids. This CDR3 reads CASSYRTASTDTQYF. Written as DNA, the CDR3 is TGTGCCAGCAGTTACCGGACAGCTAGCACAGATACGCAGTATTTT.

V and J are TRBV10-1 and TRBJ2-1; the D gene is possibly TRBD2 (6 bases). Between the trimmed V and J ends, which lost 4 bases and 7 bases, there was a span of 14 bases. The CDR3 extends over 14 amino acids. Germline CDR1 is WNHNN and CDR2 is SYGVQD (reference sequence). The CDR3 DNA reads as TGCGCCAGCAGTGTCGGGGGATCTCAAAATGAGCAGTTCTTC. Translation: CASSVGGSQNEQFF.

The V gene is TRBV24-1, the J gene TRBJ2-3; 7 bases map to TRBD2. This CDR3 comprises 15 residues. V gave up 4 bases and J gave up 6 bases; unmatched junction bases: 9. Germline loops: CDR1 KGHDR, CDR2 SFDVKD. This chain's CDR3 is CATSEEGAGWDTQYF. DNA of the CDR3: TGTGCCACCAGTGAAGAGGGAGCGGGGTGGGATACGCAGTATTTT.

The chain couples TRBV7-9 to TRBJ2-5; D gene unclear. V was cut by 3 bases and J by 4 bases, with 6 bases left in between. Germline lookup yields CDR1 SEHNR and CDR2 FQNEAQ (reference sequence). This CDR3 spans 12 amino acids. CDR3 sequence (DNA): TGTGCCAGCAGCTTCGAGTTAGAGACCCAGTACTTC. It codes for CASSFELETQYF.